These T cell receptor beta chains were read from a single sample in a study of cytomegalovirus exposure and HLA in healthy donors. Profiled with immunoSEQ multiplex PCR; TCRdb holds only in-frame clones, not every one. The sample comprises about 130,000 clones, about 85% of which are singletons, and roughly 1.7% rests with the top ten. The sample comprised PBMCs. These receptors all stem from a boy aged 5-17 years in good health and CMV-seronegative. CDR3s include the opening cysteine and the closing phenylalanine or tryptophan. Fields, in order: clone size, J gene, V gene, D gene, CDR3 length, CDR3 DNA, CDR3 protein. A D gene is named only where the DNA matches it firmly. A row's size may be missing; if present it is once, few, many or a size class.

>-|TRBJ2-5|TRBV4-2|TRBD2|17
TGTGCCAGCAGCCGACTGGCAAGGGCGGGAGGGTATGAGACCCAGTACTTC
CASSRLARAGGYETQYF
>-|TRBJ2-3|TRBV7-9|TRBD1|15
TGTGCCAGCAGCTTAGGACCTCAGGGGGCAGATACGCAGTATTTT
CASSLGPQGADTQYF
>-|TRBJ2-7|TRBV5-3|-|12
TGTGCCAGAAGCTTGGCAGTTTACGAGCAGTACTTC
CARSLAVYEQYF
>-|TRBJ2-2|TRBV6-1|TRBD1|17
TGTGCCAGCAGTGTAGAGGGACAGGGGTCGAACACCGGGGAGCTGTTTTTT
CASSVEGQGSNTGELFF
>-|TRBJ1-6|TRBV5-1|-|15
TGCGCCAGCAGCTTGGAAGGCGGGGAGAATTCACCCCTCCACTTT
CASSLEGGENSPLHF
>-|TRBJ2-3|TRBV11-1|TRBD2|16
TGTGCCAGCAGCCAGACTAGCGGGGCCCTCACAGATACGCAGTATTTT
CASSQTSGALTDTQYF
>-|TRBJ1-3|TRBV7-9|-|15
TGTGCCAGCAGCTTAGGTCCGAGCTCTGGAAACACCATATATTTT
CASSLGPSSGNTIYF
>-|TRBJ2-1|TRBV7-2|TRBD1|16
TGTGCCAGCAGCTTAGTAGGACAGGGGACTACCAATGAGCAGTTCTTC
CASSLVGQGTTNEQFF
>-|TRBJ1-1|TRBV2|-|13
TGTGCCAGCAGTGAAACAGTTAACACTGAAGCTTTCTTT
CASSETVNTEAFF
>-|TRBJ1-6|TRBV2|-|11
TGTGCCAGCAGACAGGGATCACCCCTCCACTTT
CASRQGSPLHF
>-|TRBJ2-2|TRBV27|-|13
TGTGCCAGCAGTTTTCGGCGGACCGGGGAGCTGTTTTTT
CASSFRRTGELFF
>once|TRBJ1-1|TRBV5-6|-|14
TGTGCCAGCGACTTCGGGGCGAGGGGGACTGAAGCTTTCTTT
CASDFGARGTEAFF
>-|TRBJ2-7|TRBV15|TRBD1|13
TGTGCCACCAGCAGAGAACAGGGGCGCGAGCAGTACTTC
CATSREQGREQYF
>-|TRBJ2-1|TRBV7-9|TRBD1|15
TGTGCCAGCAGCTTAGCCCAGGGGGCATCAAATGAGCAGTTCTTC
CASSLAQGASNEQFF
>-|TRBJ2-3|TRBV4-1|TRBD2|16
TGCGCCAGCGCAGCATCCCTAGCGGGCTTCACAGATACGCAGTATTTT
CASAASLAGFTDTQYF
>-|TRBJ2-7|TRBV7-9|TRBD1|14
TGTGCCAGCACGCCGGGACAGGGGATGTACGAGCAGTACTTC
CASTPGQGMYEQYF
>-|TRBJ1-2|TRBV5-1|-|13
TGCGCCAGCAGCTTACAGAGTCACTATGGCTACACCTTC
CASSLQSHYGYTF
>-|TRBJ2-1|TRBV4-3|TRBD2|16
TGCGCCAGCAGCCAAGCAGGGACTAGCTCCTACAATGAGCAGTTCTTC
CASSQAGTSSYNEQFF
>once|TRBJ1-6|TRBV6-5|TRBD1|15
TGTGCCAGCAGCTCACGACAGGGTCGGAATTCACCCCTCCACTTT
CASSSRQGRNSPLHF
>-|TRBJ2-3|TRBV27|-|14
TGTGCCAGCAGTCCAAGGACTACCACAGATACGCAGTATTTT
CASSPRTTTDTQYF
>-|TRBJ2-2|TRBV29-1|-|15
TGCAGCGCTCGCCCTAGCGCCTCGAACACCGGGGAGCTGTTTTTT
CSARPSASNTGELFF
>-|TRBJ2-1|TRBV5-4|-|13
TGTGCCAGCAGCTCCCCGGGATACAATGAGCAGTTCTTC
CASSSPGYNEQFF
>-|TRBJ2-5|TRBV6-5|-|14
TGTGCCAGCTCCTCCGGGACACGCCTGGAGACCCAGTACTTC
CASSSGTRLETQYF
>-|TRBJ2-7|TRBV4-2|TRBD2|18
TGTGCCAGCAGCCAAGATGTGACAGGGACTAGCGGGTCCTACGAGCAGTACTTC
CASSQDVTGTSGSYEQYF
>-|TRBJ1-3|TRBV30|-|16
TGTGCCTGGAGTGAGACGACAAGGCTCTCTGGAAACACCATATATTTT
CAWSETTRLSGNTIYF
>-|TRBJ1-2|TRBV19|-|13
TGTGCCAGTACCGAACACAGGGTTTCGGGCTACACCTTC
CASTEHRVSGYTF
>-|TRBJ1-2|TRBV6-6|TRBD1|13
TGTGCCAGCAGTTTCGGACAGGCGGCTGGCTACACCTTC
CASSFGQAAGYTF
>-|TRBJ2-2|TRBV4-3|TRBD1|15
TGCGCCAGCAGCCCTCGGGACAGGGTTACGGGGGAGCTGTTTTTT
CASSPRDRVTGELFF
>-|TRBJ1-2|TRBV27|TRBD1|13
TGTGCCAGCACCAACCGGACAGGGCATGGCTACACCTTC
CASTNRTGHGYTF
>-|TRBJ2-7|TRBV19|TRBD1|13
TGTGCCAGTGTTCAGGGGGACTCCTACGAGCAGTACTTC
CASVQGDSYEQYF
>-|TRBJ2-3|TRBV4-1|TRBD2|17
TGCGCCAGCAGCCAAGTGGGTAGCGGGAGTATCACAGATACGCAGTATTTT
CASSQVGSGSITDTQYF
>-|TRBJ1-2|TRBV29-1|-|12
TGCAGCACCCCGGAGGGTCCGGATGGCTACACCTTC
CSTPEGPDGYTF
>-|TRBJ2-7|TRBV29-1|-|13
TGCAGCGTCTTTCTGGACAGTAACTACGAGCAGTACTTC
CSVFLDSNYEQYF
>-|TRBJ1-2|TRBV12-5|-|17
TGTGCTAGTGGTTTGTCCCAGCGACAGGACCTACACTATGGCTACACCTTC
CASGLSQRQDLHYGYTF
>-|TRBJ1-5|TRBV18|-|16
TGTGCCAGCTCACCGGGGCAGTCTTTTGGCAATCAGCCCCAGCATTTT
CASSPGQSFGNQPQHF
>-|TRBJ2-1|TRBV9|TRBD2|15
TGTGCCAGCAGCGTGGTGGGAGGGCCGTACAATGAGCAGTTCTTC
CASSVVGGPYNEQFF
>-|TRBJ2-1|TRBV4-2|TRBD2|15
TGTGCCAGCAGCCAAGCGGGGGGGTTCGGCAATGAGCAGTTCTTC
CASSQAGGFGNEQFF
>-|TRBJ2-3|TRBV7-6|TRBD2|15
TGTGCCAGCAGCTTAGATGGGACTAGCGGGGGGGCGCAGTATTTT
CASSLDGTSGGAQYF
>-|TRBJ1-6|TRBV11-1|TRBD1|15
TGTGCCAGCAGCCCCACAGGGGGCTATGATTCACCCCTCCACTTT
CASSPTGGYDSPLHF
>-|TRBJ1-2|TRBV15|-|14
TGTGCCACCAGCTTAACCACAGGAAACTATGGCTACCCCTTC
CATSLTTGNYGYPF
>-|TRBJ1-1|TRBV10-3|-|13
TGTGCCATCAGCCCGGACAGAAGCACTGAAGCTTTCTTT
CAISPDRSTEAFF
>few|TRBJ1-1|TRBV14|TRBD1|15
TGTGCCAGCAGCCAACGCCAGGGGGGCGGCACTGAAGCTTTCTTT
CASSQRQGGGTEAFF
>-|TRBJ2-1|TRBV5-1|TRBD2|18
TGCGCCAGCAGCTTACTAGCGGGAGGGCCGGGGGGCGGCAATGAGCAGTTCTTC
CASSLLAGGPGGGNEQFF
>-|TRBJ1-1|TRBV7-9|-|12
TGTGCCAGCAGCTTAGCGCAGGGAGAAGCTTTCTTT
CASSLAQGEAFF
>-|TRBJ1-5|TRBV7-2|TRBD1|14
TGTGCCAGCAGTTGGGACAGAATGAATCAGCCCCAGCATTTT
CASSWDRMNQPQHF
>-|TRBJ1-6|TRBV4-3|-|13
TGCGCCAGCAGCCATCGCAGGGCTTCACCCCTCCACTTT
CASSHRRASPLHF
>-|TRBJ2-2|TRBV9|-|16
TGTGCCAGCAGCGGCCAGACGGGACTTAACACCGGGGAGCTGTTTTTT
CASSGQTGLNTGELFF
>-|TRBJ2-3|TRBV9|-|18
TGTGCCAGCTGCCGGGCGGGGCTTTTACCTACTAGCACAGATACGCAGTATTTT
CASCRAGLLPTSTDTQYF
>-|TRBJ1-1|TRBV14|-|20
TGTGCCAGCAGCCAAGATTTGGGTCTTGGCCAGGCAACCCAGAACACTGAAGCTTTCTTT
CASSQDLGLGQATQNTEAFF
>-|TRBJ1-1|TRBV18|TRBD1|16
TGTGCCAGCTCACTTATTTGGACAGGACGGGACACTGAAGCTTTCTTT
CASSLIWTGRDTEAFF
>-|TRBJ2-2|TRBV29-1|-|13
TGCAGCGTTGAGGAGTCGGGGGACGGGGAGCTGTTTTTT
CSVEESGDGELFF